Listed below are T cell receptor beta chains from one sample, sequenced in a study of blood T cell repertoires in COVID-19. Libraries were prepared by immunoSEQ multiplex PCR; TCRdb keeps only in-frame clonotypes and omits some of them. The sample includes hundreds of thousands of clones, over 75% seen only once; the top ten take 3% to 3.5%. The sequencing input was PBMCs or T cells enriched from blood (not recorded which). The receptors shown here come from a woman aged 55-69 years who had recovered from COVID-19. The CDR3 runs from the conserved cysteine through the conserved F or W. The D gene is left open where the match is weak. Clone size appears in some rows only: once, few, many, or a class for an expanded clone.

j_gene,v_gene,abundance,d_gene,CDR3nt,CDR3aa
TRBJ1-3,TRBV18,.,.,TGTGCCAGCTCACCCCCACATGAAGGAAACACCATATATTTT,CASSPPHEGNTIYF
TRBJ1-2,TRBV5-6,few,.,TGTGCCAGCAGGCCAGACAGTAACTATGGCTACACCTTC,CASRPDSNYGYTF
TRBJ1-2,TRBV7-2,.,.,TGTGCCAGCAGCTTAGCTACAGCTAACTATGGCTACACCTTC,CASSLATANYGYTF
TRBJ2-2,TRBV2,.,.,TGTGCCAGCAGTGAACTAGGTTTAGGGGAGCTGTTTTTT,CASSELGLGELFF
TRBJ1-2,TRBV29-1,.,.,TGCAGCGTTGAAAAGGGGCTGGACGGCTACACCTTC,CSVEKGLDGYTF
TRBJ1-4,TRBV5-4,.,.,TGTGCCAGCAGCTTTGGGCAGCCTGCAACTAATGAAAAACTGTTTTTT,CASSFGQPATNEKLFF
TRBJ2-3,TRBV25-1,few,TRBD1,TGTGCCAGCACTAGGGGGCTTGGAGATACGCAGTATTTT,CASTRGLGDTQYF
TRBJ1-1,TRBV19,.,TRBD1,TGTGCCAGTAGTATCCGGACAGGAGAAGAAGCTTTCTTT,CASSIRTGEEAFF
TRBJ1-2,TRBV4-1,.,.,TGCGCCAGCAGCCCTCTCCGGGCAGGGATAAACTATGGCTACACCTTC,CASSPLRAGINYGYTF
TRBJ1-2,TRBV11-2,.,TRBD1,TGTGCCAGCAGATCCGGCGGGACAGGGGGCTCTGGCTACACCTTC,CASRSGGTGGSGYTF
TRBJ1-2,TRBV19,.,.,TGTGCCAGTAGTATTGCGGAAAGCAAGGGCTACACCTTC,CASSIAESKGYTF
TRBJ1-1,TRBV27,once,.,TGTGCCAGCAGTTTATCGGGGCACACTGAAGCTTTCTTT,CASSLSGHTEAFF
TRBJ1-6,TRBV18,.,.,TGTGCCAGCTCACCGACGACAGATATCAGGAATTCACCCCTCCACTTT,CASSPTTDIRNSPLHF
TRBJ1-1,TRBV5-4,.,.,TGTGCCAGCAGATTGGGTCAGGGTTTCATGAACACTGAAGCTTTCTTT,CASRLGQGFMNTEAFF
TRBJ2-1,TRBV30,.,.,TGTGCCTGGAGTGGGGGAGACAATGAGCAGTTCTTC,CAWSGGDNEQFF
TRBJ2-7,TRBV19,.,TRBD1,TGTGCCAGTAGTTCCCGGGACAGGGTCTACGAGCAGTACTTC,CASSSRDRVYEQYF
TRBJ2-5,TRBV7-9,.,.,TGTGCCAGCAGCTTAAGGAACTGGTCTAGCCAAGAGACCCAGTACTTC,CASSLRNWSSQETQYF
TRBJ1-4,TRBV2,.,TRBD1,TGTGCCAGCAGTAGGGGACAGGGGGGTGAAAAACTGTTTTTT,CASSRGQGGEKLFF
TRBJ1-1,TRBV3-1/TRBV3-2,.,.,TGTGCCAGCAGCCTCGGACAGCGTGAAGCTTTCTTT,CASSLGQREAFF
TRBJ1-6,TRBV12-2,once,.,TGTGCAAGTCGCTCAGCCGGGACAGGGGGCCCCGGGAATAATTCACCCCTCCACTTT,CASRSAGTGGPGNNSPLHF
TRBJ2-1,TRBV5-4,.,TRBD1,TGTGCCAGCAGCCAAGGACAGGTCGGGCACAATGAGCAGTTCTTC,CASSQGQVGHNEQFF
TRBJ1-1,TRBV2,.,.,TGTGCCAGCAGTTATCGTACGGGGATGAACACTGAAGCTTTCTTT,CASSYRTGMNTEAFF
TRBJ2-1,TRBV7-2,few,TRBD2,TGTGCCAGCAGCATACTAGCGGGAGACTTCTACAATGAGCAGTTCTTC,CASSILAGDFYNEQFF
TRBJ1-1,TRBV19,.,TRBD1,TGTGCCAGTAGTATAGATAACAGGGGGAACACTGAAGCTTTCTTT,CASSIDNRGNTEAFF
TRBJ1-5,TRBV15,.,.,TGTGCCACCAGTTTGCGGCTCAATCAGCCCCAGCATTTT,CATSLRLNQPQHF
TRBJ1-4,TRBV5-4,.,.,TGTGCCAGCAGCTTAGCGGGTAATGAAAAACTGTTTTTT,CASSLAGNEKLFF
TRBJ1-5,TRBV5-4,.,.,TGTGCCAGCAGCTCCGACAGGCGGAATCAGCCCCAGCATTTT,CASSSDRRNQPQHF
TRBJ1-1,TRBV19,.,.,TGTGCCACCACCCGGGGGATGAACACTGAAGCTTTCTTT,CATTRGMNTEAFF
TRBJ2-5,TRBV19,few,TRBD2,TGTGCCAGTAGTTTTGCCGGGACTAGCGGGGGGGCCTCAGAGACCCAGTACTTC,CASSFAGTSGGASETQYF
TRBJ2-5,TRBV11-3,.,.,TGTGCCAGCAGCTTGAGAAGGGGTGCTCAAGAGACCCAGTACTTC,CASSLRRGAQETQYF
TRBJ1-4,TRBV7-8,.,.,TGTGCCAGCAGCTCACGGGAGAGTGAAAAACTGTTTTTT,CASSSRESEKLFF
TRBJ2-2,TRBV7-2,.,.,TGTGCCAGCAGCCCCAGTGGTACCGGGGAGCTGTTTTTT,CASSPSGTGELFF
TRBJ2-2,TRBV27,.,.,TGTGCCAGCAGTTTACTAGACACGGGATACACCGGGGAGCTGTTTTTT,CASSLLDTGYTGELFF
TRBJ2-7,TRBV5-1,.,TRBD2,TGCGCCAGCAGCCTGGGACAGAGCCTAAGCGGGAGGGCCGCCGAGCAGTACTTC,CASSLGQSLSGRAAEQYF
TRBJ2-1,TRBV4-1,.,.,TGCGCCAGCAGCCAAGAAGGCGGGGACTCCTACAATGAGCAGTTCTTC,CASSQEGGDSYNEQFF
TRBJ1-5,TRBV4-1,.,TRBD1,TGCGCCAGCAGCCGAGAGACAGGGTTCTTTGGCAATCAGCCCCAGCATTTT,CASSRETGFFGNQPQHF
TRBJ2-3,TRBV19,.,TRBD1,TGTGCCAGTAGTATCCGACAGGGGCCTCCAGATACGCAGTATTTT,CASSIRQGPPDTQYF
TRBJ2-1,TRBV4-3,.,TRBD2,TGCGCCAGCAGCCAGGCGGGGGGGACCTACAATGAGCAGTTCTTC,CASSQAGGTYNEQFF
TRBJ1-1,TRBV11-3,.,TRBD1,TGTGCCAGCAGCTATGGGACAGGGGAGGCTGAAGCTTTCTTT,CASSYGTGEAEAFF
TRBJ1-1,TRBV11-3,.,.,TGTGCCAGCAGCTTAAGGGGGATGAACACTGAAGCTTTCTTT,CASSLRGMNTEAFF
TRBJ1-3,TRBV6-5,.,.,TGTGCCAGCACCCGAGGCTCTGGAAACACCATATATTTT,CASTRGSGNTIYF
TRBJ1-1,TRBV29-1,.,.,TGCAGCGTTGAGATAGTAGCTGGTACTGAAGCTTTCTTT,CSVEIVAGTEAFF
TRBJ2-5,TRBV7-7,.,TRBD1,TGTGCCAGCAGCTCTGACAGGGGAGGTCAAGAGACCCAGTACTTC,CASSSDRGGQETQYF
TRBJ1-1,TRBV4-3,few,.,TGCGCCAGCAGCCAAGCCGAGACAGGAAGAGCTTTCTTT,CASSQAETGRAFF
TRBJ1-2,TRBV6-5,few,TRBD1,TGTGCCAGCAGTTCAACAGGGGGCGGTGGCTACACCTTC,CASSSTGGGGYTF
TRBJ1-1,TRBV29-1,.,TRBD1,TGCAGCGTTGCCGACAGGGGGCGGACTGAAGCTTTCTTT,CSVADRGRTEAFF